This TCR beta chain was found in a study of blood T cell repertoires in COVID-19. Study-wide background: Italy, Spain and the United States were the sources of the convalescent and acute COVID-19 samples.

Trimming stripped 2 bases from V and 8 bases from J, with 3 bases between. CDR1 and CDR2 (germline): MDHEN, SYDVKM. CDR3 length: 10 amino acids. The assay was immunoSEQ multiplex PCR, and TCRdb's table has in-frame clones only and misses some. The top ten hold 2.4% of the sample, which has 100,000 to 150,000 clones, about 86% seen once. The rearrangement uses TRBV28 and TRBJ1-1; no clear D. The material sequenced was PBMCs or T cells enriched from blood (not recorded which). The sequence derives from a man between 35 and 55 years old with acute COVID-19. CDR3 region: CASSLREAFF. For the CDR3, the DNA is TGTGCCAGCAGTTTACGGGAAGCTTTCTTT.